Listed below are T cell receptor beta chains from one sample, sequenced in a study of blood T cell repertoires in COVID-19. TCRdb's table, derived via immunoSEQ multiplex PCR, lists solely in-frame clones and lacks some. The sample includes about 170,000 clones, 70% to 80% of them seen just once. Material: PBMCs or T cells enriched from blood (not recorded which). The receptors originated from a woman aged 70-85 years in a cohort exposed to, infected with or recovered from COVID-19 (not recorded which). CDR3s include the opening cysteine and the closing phenylalanine or tryptophan. The D gene is left open where the match is weak. Not all rows give a size; the values are once, few, many and, for expanded clones, a class.

- | TRBJ1-2 | 14 | TRBD1 | TRBV3-1/TRBV3-2 | TGTGCCAGCAGCCAAGTCAGGGGGTTTAATGGCTACACCTTC | CASSQVRGFNGYTF
- | TRBJ1-4 | 16 | - | TRBV6-1 | TGTGCCAGCAGTGAAGCGCGGGGAGCAACTAATGAAAAACTGTTTTTT | CASSEARGATNEKLFF
few | TRBJ2-1 | 15 | TRBD1 | TRBV6-2/TRBV6-3 | TGTGCCAGCAGCCGACCGGGACAGGCCTACAATGAGCAGTTCTTC | CASSRPGQAYNEQFF
- | TRBJ1-5 | 16 | - | TRBV19 | TGTGCCAGTAGTCTCGGACAGCTAGCCGCCAATCAGCCCCAGCATTTT | CASSLGQLAANQPQHF
- | TRBJ1-1 | 13 | TRBD1 | TRBV2 | TGTGCCAGCAGGAGACAGGGGGGGGTTGAAGCTTTCTTT | CASRRQGGVEAFF
- | TRBJ1-2 | 13 | - | TRBV3-1/TRBV3-2 | TGTGCCAGCAGCCAAGCCATGGGCTCTGGCTACACCTTC | CASSQAMGSGYTF
- | TRBJ2-7 | 14 | TRBD1 | TRBV5-4 | TGTGCCAGCAGGTTCGACAGGGAGTCCCACGAGCAGTACTTC | CASRFDRESHEQYF
few | TRBJ2-3 | 13 | - | TRBV7-3 | TGTGCCAGCAGCTTATACGGAGCAGATACGCAGTATTTT | CASSLYGADTQYF
- | TRBJ2-5 | 15 | - | TRBV24-1 | TGTGCCACCAGTGATATTTCGGCGGGCCAAGAGACCCAGTACTTC | CATSDISAGQETQYF
- | TRBJ2-7 | 15 | TRBD1 | TRBV6-5 | TGTGCCAGCAGTTACTCCGGACAGGGCTCCTACGAGCAGTACTTC | CASSYSGQGSYEQYF
- | TRBJ2-2 | 16 | TRBD2 | TRBV5-5 | TGTGCCAGCAGCTCTAGCGGGAGGGCCCGGACCGGGGAGCTGTTTTTT | CASSSSGRARTGELFF
- | TRBJ1-5 | 12 | - | TRBV30 | TGTGCCTGGAGGTCCCCGGGACAGCCCCAGCATTTT | CAWRSPGQPQHF
- | TRBJ2-5 | 13 | TRBD2 | TRBV18 | TGTGCCAGCTCACCGACTAGCAGAGAGACCCAGTACTTC | CASSPTSRETQYF
- | TRBJ1-2 | 15 | - | TRBV7-2 | TGTGCCAGCAGCAACCGGGACACAGCGCTCGTTGGCTACACCTTC | CASSNRDTALVGYTF
- | TRBJ1-6 | 11 | - | TRBV7-9 | TGTGCCAGCAGCTTTGAGTCACCCCTCCACTTT | CASSFESPLHF
- | TRBJ2-7 | 13 | TRBD2 | TRBV12-3/TRBV12-4 | TGTGCCAGCAGCCAGATAGCGGGTTTCGAGCAGTACTTC | CASSQIAGFEQYF
few | TRBJ1-6 | 14 | - | TRBV7-8 | TGTGCCAGCAGCAGATCGGGTGAGAATTCACCCCTCCACTTT | CASSRSGENSPLHF
few | TRBJ2-1 | 15 | TRBD2 | TRBV29-1 | TGCAGCGTTGGAGGGCTAGCGGGAGTGTTAAATGAGCAGTTCTTC | CSVGGLAGVLNEQFF
- | TRBJ2-5 | 13 | TRBD2 | TRBV29-1 | TGCAGCGTCCGACCGACGGGGGGGGAGACCCAGTACTTC | CSVRPTGGETQYF
- | TRBJ1-6 | 15 | - | TRBV19 | TGTGCCAGTCGCGGATCAGATATAATTAATTCACCCCTCCACTTT | CASRGSDIINSPLHF
few | TRBJ1-2 | 12 | - | TRBV28 | TGTGCCAGCAGTTTAAGCTGGTATGGCTACACCTTC | CASSLSWYGYTF
- | TRBJ2-7 | 15 | - | TRBV18 | TGTGCCAGCTCACCACCGAACCGGGCCTCGGGGGAGCAGTACTTC | CASSPPNRASGEQYF
- | TRBJ1-5 | 13 | - | TRBV19 | TGTGCCAGTAGTATGAGACAGGCTCAGCCCCAGCATTTT | CASSMRQAQPQHF
once | TRBJ2-2 | 15 | TRBD2 | TRBV9 | TGTGCCAGCAGCTCTAGCGGGAGTCGTACCGGGGAGCTGTTTTTT | CASSSSGSRTGELFF
- | TRBJ1-4 | 15 | - | TRBV5-1 | TGCGCCAGCAGCTTGAATGGGGCAGGGGCCGAAAAACTGTTTTTT | CASSLNGAGAEKLFF
- | TRBJ2-7 | 13 | - | TRBV28 | TGTGCCAGTCGCCGAGGGGGGGTTGGAGAGCAGTACTTC | CASRRGGVGEQYF
- | TRBJ1-1 | 13 | - | TRBV19 | TGTGCCAGTAGTTTTTGGGGGGAAACTGAAGCTTTCTTT | CASSFWGETEAFF
- | TRBJ1-2 | 15 | TRBD1 | TRBV4-2 | TGTGCCAGCAGCCAAGATCGCGGGACAGGGGTCGGCTACACCTTC | CASSQDRGTGVGYTF
- | TRBJ1-2 | 17 | TRBD1 | TRBV2 | TGTGCCAGCAGTCCTACGGCTCCGGGACAGGGGAACTATGGCTACACCTTC | CASSPTAPGQGNYGYTF
- | TRBJ1-5 | 15 | - | TRBV6-5 | TGTGCCAGCAGTTACGACAGGATTAGCAATCAGCCCCAGCATTTT | CASSYDRISNQPQHF
- | TRBJ2-3 | 14 | TRBD2 | TRBV19 | TGTGCCAGTAGTATTAGCGGGAGGCGGGATACGCAGTATTTT | CASSISGRRDTQYF
- | TRBJ2-1 | 15 | TRBD2 | TRBV6-4 | TGTGCCAGCAGTGACCAGCCTAGCGGGAGTGGTGAGCAGTTCTTC | CASSDQPSGSGEQFF
- | TRBJ1-2 | 11 | - | TRBV24-1 | TGTGCCACCAGTCCGGGTTGGGGCTACACCTTC | CATSPGWGYTF
- | TRBJ2-1 | 13 | - | TRBV7-8 | TGTGCCAGCAGCTCGGTGATTGAGGCTGAGCAGTTCTTC | CASSSVIEAEQFF
- | TRBJ2-6 | 17 | TRBD1 | TRBV28 | TGTGCCAGCAGCAATCCTCGGACAGGGTTAGGGGCCAACGTCCTGACTTTC | CASSNPRTGLGANVLTF
- | TRBJ2-5 | 15 | - | TRBV18 | TGTGCCAGCTCACCATTCAGTTCAGGCCAAGAGACCCAGTACTTC | CASSPFSSGQETQYF
few | TRBJ1-5 | 17 | - | TRBV28 | TGTGCCAGCAGCCAACAGACAGCACCATATAGCAATCAGCCCCAGCATTTT | CASSQQTAPYSNQPQHF
- | TRBJ1-2 | 16 | - | TRBV7-8 | TGTGCCAGCAGCTTAGTTCGGGGTACCGTAAACTATGGCTACACCTTC | CASSLVRGTVNYGYTF
- | TRBJ2-2 | 14 | - | TRBV5-1 | TGCGCCAGCAGCCGAACCGGGAGCAGCGGGGAGCTGTTTTTT | CASSRTGSSGELFF
- | TRBJ1-2 | 16 | - | TRBV28 | TGTGCCAGCAGAGGGAACAGACAGGTCTTTAACTATGGCTACACCTTC | CASRGNRQVFNYGYTF
- | TRBJ1-5 | 16 | TRBD1 | TRBV18 | TGTGCCAGCTCCCTTATGGAAACAGGGGGCCAACAGCCCCAGCATTTT | CASSLMETGGQQPQHF
few | TRBJ1-3 | 16 | - | TRBV9 | TGTGCCAGCAGCGTAGATCCAGGGGCGTTTGGAAACACCATATATTTT | CASSVDPGAFGNTIYF
- | TRBJ1-1 | 11 | - | TRBV6-5 | TGTGCCAGCACATTTAACACTGAAGCTTTCTTT | CASTFNTEAFF
- | TRBJ1-1 | 14 | TRBD1 | TRBV28 | TGTGCCAGCAGTCTCCGTGGGACAGAGTCTGAAGCTTTCTTT | CASSLRGTESEAFF
- | TRBJ2-3 | 19 | TRBD1 | TRBV19 | TGTGCCAGTACCTCTTCCGGCCCCCTGACAGGGATCAGCACAGATACGCAGTATTTT | CASTSSGPLTGISTDTQYF